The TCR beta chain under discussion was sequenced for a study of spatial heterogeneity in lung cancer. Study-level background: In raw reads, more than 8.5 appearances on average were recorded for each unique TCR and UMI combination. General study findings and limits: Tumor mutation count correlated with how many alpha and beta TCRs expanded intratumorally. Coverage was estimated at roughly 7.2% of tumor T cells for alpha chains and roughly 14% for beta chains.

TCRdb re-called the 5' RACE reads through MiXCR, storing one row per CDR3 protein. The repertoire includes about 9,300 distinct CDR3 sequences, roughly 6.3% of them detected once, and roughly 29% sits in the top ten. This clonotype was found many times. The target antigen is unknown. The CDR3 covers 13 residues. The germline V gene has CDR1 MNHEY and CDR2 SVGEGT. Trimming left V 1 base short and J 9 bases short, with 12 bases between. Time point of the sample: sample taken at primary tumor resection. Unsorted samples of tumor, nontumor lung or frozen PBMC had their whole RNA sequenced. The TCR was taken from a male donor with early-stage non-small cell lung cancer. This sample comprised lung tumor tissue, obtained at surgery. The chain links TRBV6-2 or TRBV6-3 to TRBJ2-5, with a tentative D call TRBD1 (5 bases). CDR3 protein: CASSYLQGLSQYF. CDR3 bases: TGTGCCAGCAGTTACTTGCAGGGTTTGTCCCAGTACTTC.